This is a list of T cell receptor beta chains from one sample in a study of T cells in Graves' hyperthyroidism and ophthalmopathy. A single record per CDR3 protein comes from TCRdb applying MiXCR to the multiplex PCR reads. The sample has under 350,000 distinct CDR3 sequences, around a sixth seen once. Sequencing was carried out using blood. Receptors were obtained from a woman aged 50 to 65 with Graves' hyperthyroidism. The CDR3 runs from the conserved cysteine through the conserved F or W. The D gene is left open where the match is weak. A clone size is listed for some rows: how often the clone was seen (once, few, many), or a class if it is expanded.

>TRBV6-1|TRBJ2-1|-|-
TGTGCCAGCAGTGAGAACCCCGCAAGAGATGAGCAGTTCTTC
CASSENPARDEQFF
>TRBV12-3/TRBV12-4|TRBJ2-4|TRBD2|-
TGTGCCAGCAGTCCCCAGGGCGGGAGAAACATTCAGTACTTC
CASSPQGGRNIQYF
>TRBV29-1|TRBJ2-2|-|few
TGCAGCGTTGAGGTCGACATAACTAAGGGCGGGGAGCTGTTTTTT
CSVEVDITKGGELFF
>TRBV7-9|TRBJ1-1|-|-
TGTGCCAGCAGCGCTAGGGGGACTGAAGCTTTCTTT
CASSARGTEAFF
>TRBV13|TRBJ1-5|-|-
TGTGCCAGCAGCTTTGGGCGGGGAGATCAGCCCCAGCATTTT
CASSFGRGDQPQHF
>TRBV7-9|TRBJ2-1|-|few
TGTGCCAGCAGCTTAACCTCCCGTAATGAGCAGTTCTTC
CASSLTSRNEQFF
>TRBV2|TRBJ1-5|-|-
TGTGCCAGCATAGGGGCGGGCAATCAGCCCCAGCATTTT
CASIGAGNQPQHF
>TRBV20-1|TRBJ2-7|TRBD2|many
TGCAGTGCTGGGACTAGCGCGCAGTACTTC
CSAGTSAQYF
>TRBV15|TRBJ1-1|-|many
TGTGCCACCAGCAGAGGGACGGTTCTGAACACTGAAGCTTTCTTT
CATSRGTVLNTEAFF
>TRBV28|TRBJ2-1|-|many
TGTGCCAGCAGCCCAGACCCCACGAGCAATGAGCAGTTCTTC
CASSPDPTSNEQFF
>TRBV5-1|TRBJ2-7|-|few
TGCGCCAGCGGCCGGGCACCTAATTCCTACGAGCAGTACTTC
CASGRAPNSYEQYF
>TRBV15|TRBJ1-2|-|-
TGTGCCACCAGCAGAGATTACGCAGGGCCCTATGGCTACACCTTC
CATSRDYAGPYGYTF
>TRBV7-6|TRBJ1-1|-|-
TGTGCCAGCAGCTCTCGACGAGAAAACACTGAAGCTTTCTTT
CASSSRRENTEAFF
>TRBV27|TRBJ2-1|TRBD1|few
TGTGCCAGCAGTTTATTCCATCTGGGGGACAGCAACAATGAGCAGTTCTTC
CASSLFHLGDSNNEQFF
>TRBV30|TRBJ1-2|TRBD1|many
TGTGCCTGGCAAACGGGACAGTACCACGGCTACACCTTC
CAWQTGQYHGYTF
>TRBV15|TRBJ2-7|-|-
TGTGCCACCAGCAGAGAACGGAGCGCGCTTTTATCCGAGCAGTACTTC
CATSRERSALLSEQYF
>TRBV11-3|TRBJ2-2|-|few
TGTGCCAGCAGCTTAGTCGTGAACGGGGAGCTGTTTTTT
CASSLVVNGELFF
>TRBV15|TRBJ1-4|-|few
TGTGCCACCAGCAGGGAAGCAGGAGGGACTAATGAAAAACTGTTTTTT
CATSREAGGTNEKLFF
>TRBV5-5|TRBJ2-2|-|many
TGTGCCAGCAGCTTATTGCTGATCGGGGGGCGCACCGGGGAGCTGTTTTTT
CASSLLLIGGRTGELFF
>TRBV6-5|TRBJ2-3|TRBD2|few
TGTGCCAGCAGTTATCTTAGCGGGTCTAGCACAGATACGCAGTATTTT
CASSYLSGSSTDTQYF
>TRBV12-3/TRBV12-4|TRBJ1-5|-|many
TGTGCCAGCAGTTCTCAGGGGTATAGCAATCAGCCCCAGCATTTT
CASSSQGYSNQPQHF
>TRBV10-1|TRBJ2-7|-|-
TGCGCCAGCAGTGAGAGGGCCCTGGGGTCCTACGAGCAGTACTTC
CASSERALGSYEQYF
>TRBV6-2/TRBV6-3|TRBJ2-3|TRBD2|-
TGTGCCATCAGTGCGTCGGTAGCGGGGGCCACTTCCAACACAGATACGCAGTATTTT
CAISASVAGATSNTDTQYF
>TRBV20-1|TRBJ2-7|TRBD2|-
TGCAGTGCTAGATACGATAGCAGCGGGAGTCGGTACGAGCAGTACTTC
CSARYDSSGSRYEQYF
>TRBV11-1|TRBJ2-1|-|-
TGTGCCAGCAGCTTACTGGACCATTACAATGAGCAGTTCTTC
CASSLLDHYNEQFF
>TRBV29-1|TRBJ2-5|-|many
TGCAGCGTTCATCGACAGGGAGGAGAGACCCAGTACTTC
CSVHRQGGETQYF
>TRBV10-3|TRBJ2-3|-|many
TGTGCCATCAGTCGGACTAACCCCACTAGCACAGATACGCAGTATTTT
CAISRTNPTSTDTQYF
>TRBV6-2/TRBV6-3|TRBJ2-7|TRBD2|-
TGTGCCAGCAGTGTAAGACTAGCGGGAGGGTCCCGCTACGAGCAGTACTTC
CASSVRLAGGSRYEQYF
>TRBV20-1|TRBJ2-2|TRBD2|few
TGCAGTGCTCTTAAAGCGGGGGGGAACACCGGGGAGCTGTTTTTT
CSALKAGGNTGELFF
>TRBV5-1|TRBJ1-1|TRBD1|-
TGCGCCAGCAGCTTGGACGGGACAGGGGGTAGGGCTTTCTTT
CASSLDGTGGRAFF
>TRBV5-1|TRBJ2-7|TRBD2|many
TGCGCCAGCAGCCGGGGGACTAGCTCTTATTTCGAGCAGTACTTC
CASSRGTSSYFEQYF
>TRBV5-1|TRBJ2-2|-|-
TGCGCCAGCAGCTCCGGACGGTTAGTCACCGGGGAGCTGTTTTTT
CASSSGRLVTGELFF
>TRBV30|TRBJ1-4|-|-
TGTGCCTGGAGTGTTTTGTCGGACTCTGGGGGAAAACTGTTTTTT
CAWSVLSDSGGKLFF
>TRBV7-3|TRBJ1-2|-|-
TGTGCCAGCAGCCCCCCAAGGGCAGACTTCTATGGTGGCTACACCTTC
CASSPPRADFYGGYTF
>TRBV28|TRBJ2-6|TRBD1|-
TGTGCCAGCAGTCCGCCGGGACAGGGTACGGCCAACGTCCCGACTTTC
CASSPPGQGTANVPTF
>TRBV9|TRBJ2-1|TRBD2|many
TGTGCCAGCAATATAGGGACTAGCCTCGAGTTCAATGAGCAGTTCTTC
CASNIGTSLEFNEQFF
>TRBV2|TRBJ2-1|-|-
TGTGCCAGCATCGAGGGGGGGAATTACAATGAGCAGTTCTTC
CASIEGGNYNEQFF
>TRBV20-1|TRBJ2-3|TRBD2|-
TGCACCCCCGGGACTAGCGCAGATACGCAGTATTTT
CTPGTSADTQYF
>TRBV20-1|TRBJ2-1|-|many
TGCAGTGCTAGAAGGCTAGCGAACTACAATGAGCAGTTCTTC
CSARRLANYNEQFF